The present TCR beta chain was sequenced within a study of T cells in Graves' hyperthyroidism and ophthalmopathy. There are 13 residues in the CDR3. CDR1 is PRHDT and CDR2 is FYEKMQ in the germline V gene (reference sequence). V lost 2 bases to trimming and J lost 5 bases, with 10 bases between them. This clonotype was counted many times. The study included ophthalmopathy patients with Clinical Activity Score at least 3, NOSPECS grade at least 4 and duration under 3 months. There were TCR beta CDR3 regions amplified from RNA transcripts. TCR CDR3 underwent first-round RT-PCR with the HTBI primer set. Via MiXCR, TCRdb re-called the multiplex PCR reads, giving one row per CDR3 protein. This table holds 450,000 to 650,000 distinct CDR3 sequences, 14% found once.

This chain uses TRBV13 with TRBJ2-7, with unresolved D. Sequencing was done on a sample of blood. This sequence was found in a woman between 18 and 30 years old with Graves' ophthalmopathy. The CDR3 loop reads CASSLMLYNEQYF. CDR3 bases: TGTGCCAGCAGCTTAATGCTATACAACGAGCAGTACTTC.